The rows below give T cell receptor beta chains drawn from one sample of a study of T-cell reconstitution after alpha-beta-depleted transplantation in children. TCRdb re-derived calls from the PCR reads in MiXCR, one entry per CDR3 protein. The data contain over 150,000 distinct CDR3 sequences, 5% to 6.5% of them seen just once; the ten biggest clones take up roughly 4.7%. Material: PBMCs, obtained before TCRalphabeta/CD19-depleted stem cell transplant. These receptors came from a girl under three years old with combined immunodeficiency, due to receive a stem cell transplant. The CDR3 runs from the conserved cysteine through the conserved F or W. The D gene is left open where the match is weak. A row's size may be missing; if present it is once, few, many or a size class.

clone size: few
V gene: TRBV19
D gene: TRBD2
J gene: TRBJ2-5
CDR3 protein: CASSIAGGGETQYF
CDR3 DNA: TGTGCCAGTAGTATAGCGGGAGGAGGAGAGACCCAGTACTTC

clone size: many
V gene: TRBV29-1
D gene: .
J gene: TRBJ2-5
CDR3 protein: CSVVGGTAETQYF
CDR3 DNA: TGCAGCGTTGTTGGGGGGACAGCAGAGACCCAGTACTTC

clone size: many
V gene: TRBV2
D gene: .
J gene: TRBJ1-6
CDR3 protein: CASSKGAGGPLHF
CDR3 DNA: TGTGCCAGCAGTAAAGGGGCCGGCGGACCCCTCCACTTT

clone size: many
V gene: TRBV4-2
D gene: .
J gene: TRBJ2-7
CDR3 protein: CASSRNGPGVEQYF
CDR3 DNA: TGTGCCAGCAGCCGTAACGGGCCCGGGGTCGAGCAGTACTTC

clone size: many
V gene: TRBV6-5
D gene: .
J gene: TRBJ2-1
CDR3 protein: CASSYPGRYNEQFF
CDR3 DNA: TGTGCCAGCAGTTACCCCGGACGTTACAATGAGCAGTTCTTC

clone size: many
V gene: TRBV2
D gene: TRBD2
J gene: TRBJ2-2
CDR3 protein: CASSEGFGGSANTGELFF
CDR3 DNA: TGTGCCAGCAGTGAAGGATTTGGCGGGAGCGCGAACACCGGGGAGCTGTTTTTT

clone size: many
V gene: TRBV15
D gene: TRBD2
J gene: TRBJ2-1
CDR3 protein: CATSREFTSGASYNEQFF
CDR3 DNA: TGTGCCACCAGCAGAGAATTTACTAGCGGGGCTTCATACAATGAGCAGTTCTTC

clone size: many
V gene: TRBV5-1
D gene: .
J gene: TRBJ2-1
CDR3 protein: CASSGESSPKGFF
CDR3 DNA: TGCGCCAGCAGCGGGGAGAGTTCCCCCAAAGGGTTCTTC

clone size: many
V gene: TRBV29-1
D gene: .
J gene: TRBJ1-2
CDR3 protein: CSVVPRQGDGYTF
CDR3 DNA: TGCAGCGTTGTTCCTAGGCAGGGAGATGGCTACACCTTC

clone size: many
V gene: TRBV28
D gene: .
J gene: TRBJ1-2
CDR3 protein: CASSYGNRHGYTF
CDR3 DNA: TGTGCCAGCAGTTATGGTAACCGGCATGGCTACACCTTC

clone size: many
V gene: TRBV28
D gene: .
J gene: TRBJ2-7
CDR3 protein: CASSSPSGGREQYF
CDR3 DNA: TGTGCCAGCAGTTCCCCCTCAGGGGGGCGTGAGCAGTACTTC

clone size: many
V gene: TRBV15
D gene: .
J gene: TRBJ1-5
CDR3 protein: CATSPMWGNQPQHF
CDR3 DNA: TGTGCCACCAGTCCTATGTGGGGCAATCAGCCCCAGCATTTT

clone size: many
V gene: TRBV27
D gene: .
J gene: TRBJ2-7
CDR3 protein: CASSLSGAYEQYF
CDR3 DNA: TGTGCCAGCAGTTTATCAGGGGCGTACGAGCAGTACTTC

clone size: .
V gene: TRBV7-6
D gene: .
J gene: TRBJ2-3
CDR3 protein: CASSLAPAAPPDTQYF
CDR3 DNA: TGTGCCAGCAGCTTAGCTCCGGCCGCCCCCCCAGATACGCAGTATTTT

clone size: .
V gene: TRBV10-2
D gene: TRBD1
J gene: TRBJ2-7
CDR3 protein: CASRTLTGGGEQYF
CDR3 DNA: TGCGCCAGCAGGACCCTGACAGGGGGAGGCGAGCAGTACTTC

clone size: .
V gene: TRBV6-2/TRBV6-3
D gene: .
J gene: TRBJ1-2
CDR3 protein: CASSYGLSANYGYTF
CDR3 DNA: TGTGCCAGCAGTTACGGTCTCAGCGCTAACTATGGCTACACCTTC

clone size: many
V gene: TRBV5-4
D gene: .
J gene: TRBJ2-5
CDR3 protein: CASSKTVRRETQYF
CDR3 DNA: TGTGCCAGCAGCAAGACAGTCAGGAGAGAGACCCAGTACTTC

clone size: many
V gene: TRBV20-1
D gene: .
J gene: TRBJ1-1
CDR3 protein: CSARLWNTEAFF
CDR3 DNA: TGCAGTGCTAGACTGTGGAACACTGAAGCTTTCTTT

clone size: many
V gene: TRBV11-2
D gene: TRBD2
J gene: TRBJ2-3
CDR3 protein: CASIPGLRTDTQYF
CDR3 DNA: TGTGCCAGCATCCCGGGACTAAGGACTGATACGCAGTATTTT

clone size: many
V gene: TRBV14
D gene: TRBD1
J gene: TRBJ2-1
CDR3 protein: CASSPGQVDEQFF
CDR3 DNA: TGTGCCAGCAGCCCCGGACAGGTGGATGAGCAGTTCTTC

clone size: few
V gene: TRBV5-6
D gene: .
J gene: TRBJ2-5
CDR3 protein: CASSLAGRDQYF
CDR3 DNA: TGTGCCAGCAGCTTGGCGGGTCGGGACCAGTACTTC

clone size: many
V gene: TRBV20-1
D gene: .
J gene: TRBJ2-3
CDR3 protein: CSARGPDTQYF
CDR3 DNA: TGCAGTGCTAGAGGGCCCGATACGCAGTATTTT

clone size: many
V gene: TRBV28
D gene: TRBD2
J gene: TRBJ2-3
CDR3 protein: CASSSPTSGSLRRGDTQYF
CDR3 DNA: TGTGCCAGCAGCAGCCCGACTAGCGGGAGTTTACGGCGCGGAGATACGCAGTATTTT

clone size: .
V gene: TRBV23-1
D gene: .
J gene: TRBJ2-7
CDR3 protein: CASSRLKEVSPYEQYF
CDR3 DNA: TGCGCCAGCAGTCGGTTAAAGGAAGTGTCCCCCTACGAGCAGTACTTC

clone size: many
V gene: TRBV12-3/TRBV12-4
D gene: .
J gene: TRBJ2-4
CDR3 protein: CASSLGLAKNIQYF
CDR3 DNA: TGTGCCAGCAGTTTAGGGCTAGCCAAAAACATTCAGTACTTC

clone size: many
V gene: TRBV21-1
D gene: .
J gene: TRBJ2-3
CDR3 protein: CASTSTEGSGTDTQYF
CDR3 DNA: TGTGCCAGCACCTCAACGGAGGGAAGCGGCACAGATACGCAGTATTTT

clone size: many
V gene: TRBV20-1
D gene: TRBD2
J gene: TRBJ2-5
CDR3 protein: CSATGTSGRIQETQYF
CDR3 DNA: TGCAGTGCCACCGGGACTAGCGGGAGGATCCAAGAGACCCAGTACTTC

clone size: .
V gene: TRBV30
D gene: .
J gene: TRBJ1-1
CDR3 protein: CAWRRSNTEAFF
CDR3 DNA: TGTGCCTGGAGAAGGTCGAACACTGAAGCTTTCTTT

clone size: many
V gene: TRBV20-1
D gene: .
J gene: TRBJ1-5
CDR3 protein: CSARNLEGGNQPQHF
CDR3 DNA: TGCAGTGCTAGAAATCTCGAGGGAGGCAATCAGCCCCAGCATTTT

clone size: many
V gene: TRBV29-1
D gene: TRBD2
J gene: TRBJ2-1
CDR3 protein: CSVGAGGINEQFF
CDR3 DNA: TGCAGCGTTGGAGCGGGGGGGATCAATGAGCAGTTCTTC

clone size: many
V gene: TRBV4-1
D gene: .
J gene: TRBJ1-1
CDR3 protein: CASSLKNSLPLGRGTEAFF
CDR3 DNA: TGCGCCAGCAGCCTGAAAAATTCCCTCCCTTTGGGAAGGGGCACTGAAGCTTTCTTT

clone size: .
V gene: TRBV20-1
D gene: .
J gene: TRBJ1-2
CDR3 protein: CSARGRVFYGYTF
CDR3 DNA: TGCAGTGCTAGGGGTCGGGTTTTTTATGGCTACACCTTC

clone size: .
V gene: TRBV12-3/TRBV12-4
D gene: .
J gene: TRBJ2-5
CDR3 protein: CASSLWREEETQYF
CDR3 DNA: TGTGCCAGCTCCCTCTGGAGGGAGGAAGAGACCCAGTACTTC

clone size: many
V gene: TRBV6-5
D gene: .
J gene: TRBJ2-4
CDR3 protein: CASSYQGGNIQYF
CDR3 DNA: TGTGCCAGCAGTTACCAGGGAGGAAACATTCAGTACTTC

clone size: many
V gene: TRBV7-9
D gene: .
J gene: TRBJ2-5
CDR3 protein: CASSLVEGSWETQYF
CDR3 DNA: TGTGCCAGCAGCTTAGTGGAAGGGAGTTGGGAGACCCAGTACTTC

clone size: .
V gene: TRBV12-3/TRBV12-4
D gene: TRBD2
J gene: TRBJ2-2
CDR3 protein: CAICPLTGTSGVVGELFF
CDR3 DNA: TGTGCCATCTGTCCACTCACCGGGACTAGCGGGGTTGTCGGGGAGCTGTTTTTT

clone size: .
V gene: TRBV6-1
D gene: TRBD1
J gene: TRBJ2-1
CDR3 protein: CASSDRGRTYNEQFF
CDR3 DNA: TGTGCCAGCAGTGACAGGGGGAGAACCTACAATGAGCAGTTCTTC

clone size: many
V gene: TRBV20-1
D gene: .
J gene: TRBJ2-7
CDR3 protein: CSARGDEQYF
CDR3 DNA: TGCAGTGCTAGAGGGGACGAGCAGTACTTC

clone size: .
V gene: TRBV2
D gene: .
J gene: TRBJ1-4
CDR3 protein: CASSPNPYRTTNEKLFF
CDR3 DNA: TGTGCCAGCAGCCCGAACCCCTACAGAACAACTAATGAAAAACTGTTTTTT

clone size: many
V gene: TRBV4-2
D gene: TRBD2
J gene: TRBJ2-1
CDR3 protein: CASSRGLVLAGDNEQFF
CDR3 DNA: TGTGCCAGCAGCCGAGGTCTGGTGCTAGCGGGAGATAATGAGCAGTTCTTC

clone size: few
V gene: TRBV5-6
D gene: TRBD1
J gene: TRBJ2-1
CDR3 protein: CASSFNRQGGNEQFF
CDR3 DNA: TGTGCCAGCAGCTTTAACCGACAGGGCGGCAATGAGCAGTTCTTC

clone size: many
V gene: TRBV29-1
D gene: .
J gene: TRBJ2-7
CDR3 protein: CSAGGSGAGHSYEQYF
CDR3 DNA: TGCAGCGCTGGGGGCTCGGGGGCGGGTCACTCCTACGAGCAGTACTTC

clone size: .
V gene: TRBV12-3/TRBV12-4
D gene: .
J gene: TRBJ2-1
CDR3 protein: CASTPKGSSYNEQFF
CDR3 DNA: TGTGCCAGCACCCCGAAGGGTAGCTCCTACAATGAGCAGTTCTTC

clone size: .
V gene: TRBV3-1
D gene: TRBD2
J gene: TRBJ2-3
CDR3 protein: CALSRRDATSGITDTQYF
CDR3 DNA: TGTGCCCTCAGCCGCCGGGACGCGACTAGCGGGATCACAGATACGCAGTATTTT

clone size: few
V gene: TRBV4-2
D gene: .
J gene: TRBJ2-7
CDR3 protein: CASSQDVDSEQYF
CDR3 DNA: TGTGCCAGCAGCCAAGATGTAGACAGCGAGCAGTACTTC

clone size: many
V gene: TRBV4-3
D gene: TRBD2
J gene: TRBJ2-7
CDR3 protein: CASSQDPVTSGGSYEQYF
CDR3 DNA: TGCGCCAGCAGCCAAGACCCCGTGACTAGCGGGGGGTCTTACGAGCAGTACTTC

clone size: .
V gene: TRBV20-1
D gene: .
J gene: TRBJ2-2
CDR3 protein: CSASRRFWGQTNTGGLFF
CDR3 DNA: TGCAGTGCTAGCAGGCGGTTTTGGGGACAGACGAACACCGGGGGGCTGTTTTTT

clone size: many
V gene: TRBV10-3
D gene: .
J gene: TRBJ1-2
CDR3 protein: CAISESWGAGYTF
CDR3 DNA: TGTGCCATCAGTGAGTCGTGGGGTGCGGGCTACACCTTC

clone size: many
V gene: TRBV7-6
D gene: .
J gene: TRBJ1-1
CDR3 protein: CASSLAEGDTRKMNTEAFF
CDR3 DNA: TGTGCCAGCAGCTTAGCGGAGGGGGACACGAGAAAAATGAACACTGAAGCTTTCTTT

clone size: many
V gene: TRBV28
D gene: .
J gene: TRBJ2-4
CDR3 protein: CASSPETEAKNIQYF
CDR3 DNA: TGTGCCAGCAGTCCAGAAACCGAGGCCAAAAACATTCAGTACTTC